This TCR beta chain is from a study of OX40 agonist ivuxolimab in advanced cancers. Across the whole study: A history of anti-PD-1, anti-PD-L1 or anti-CTLA-4 therapy was acceptable, and about 40% had some.

V shed 5 bases, J shed 3 bases, and the junction held 7 bases outside the gene matches. The CDR3 is made up of 15 amino acids. The V gene's germline CDR1 is LNHDA and CDR2 SQIVND (reference sequence). Overall study results and limits: What antigens the expanded peripheral T cells recognized was never established.

Regarding this clone: The antigen remains undetermined.

Using immunoSEQ multiplex PCR, the repertoire was profiled, and TCRdb retains in-frame clones only, with some absent. The sample lists more than 50,000 clones, just under 80% occurring once. The sequenced sample was CD4+ or CD8+ T cells sorted from blood, obtained in a trial of the OX40 agonist ivuxolimab. The TCR sequence derives from an adult with an advanced solid tumor such as melanoma, head and neck, liver or kidney cancer. This chain joins TRBV19 and TRBJ1-3, with 7 bases that match TRBD1. The CDR3 DNA follows: TGTGCCAGTAGTGTGGGACAGACCCGTGGAAACACCATATATTTT. Protein: CASSVGQTRGNTIYF.